The TCR beta chain described here comes from a study of blood T cell repertoires in COVID-19. Using immunoSEQ multiplex PCR, the repertoire was profiled, and TCRdb retains in-frame clones only, with some absent. The sample carries 120,000 to 150,000 clones, over 80% recorded once. The germline V gene has CDR1 LNHDA and CDR2 SQIVND (reference sequence). The CDR3 is 15 residues long. Trimming at V came to 4 bases and at J to 7 bases, leaving 8 bases not matched to a gene. Sequenced input: peripheral blood. The TCR was taken from a woman of 80 years or more with acute or convalescent COVID-19. The chain joins TRBV19 to TRBJ2-2; 8 bases match TRBD1. CDR3 sequence: CASSTPDREIGELFF. The CDR3 DNA reads as TGTGCCAGTAGTACCCCGGACAGGGAGATCGGGGAGCTGTTTTTT.